This T cell receptor beta chain was captured by sequencing in a study of T cell changes during pregnancy in multiple sclerosis. Sequencing was performed with immunoSEQ multiplex PCR; in TCRdb, only in-frame clones are kept and a portion is missing. The sample has 25,000 to 35,000 clones, roughly 89% seen once. The TCR was taken from a female donor with multiple sclerosis, enrolled in a pregnancy study. Source: CD8+ T cells from peripheral blood mononuclear cells, taken in the second trimester of pregnancy.

The DNA for the CDR3 is TGTGCCAGCAGCGCGTCCTTGGGGGGGTCTAATGAAAAACTGTTTTTT. It codes for CASSASLGGSNEKLFF. V gene TRBV9 combines with J gene TRBJ1-4; D is possibly TRBD1 (5 bases). Germline values: CDR1 SGDLS, CDR2 YYNGEE. CDR3 size: 16 residues. V lost 3 bases to trimming and J lost 3 bases, with 15 bases between them.